This T cell receptor beta chain was sequenced during a study of CD8 T cells in Susac syndrome. Random hexamers primed reverse transcription of 0.5 to 1 ug RNA. By means of immunoSEQ multiplex PCR, TCR beta CDR3 spanning 54 Vbeta and 13 Jbeta underwent amplification. One entry per CDR3 protein, called by TCRdb with MiXCR from the immunoSEQ multiplex PCR reads. The data contain approximately 300,000 distinct CDR3 sequences, about 88% of them singletons. As concerns this clonotype: What it binds is unknown.

Study conclusions and caveats: The study recognized that its TCR sequencing and HLA analysis covered a relatively small number of individuals.

CD8+ and CD4+ T cells from blood underwent TCR beta sequencing, which was carried out in a high-throughput format. In germline, CDR1 is MNHNS, CDR2 SASEGT. This CDR3 spans 15 amino acids. V gave up 1 base and J gave up 6 bases, with 15 bases separating them. This TCR derives from a human donor with multiple sclerosis. Sequencing used CD8+ T cells from PBMCs. This rearrangement joins TRBV6-1 to TRBJ2-5; TRBD1 is a possible D gene (6 bases). The CDR3 reads CASSEEAYRVKTQYF. The CDR3 DNA reads TGTGCCAGCAGTGAAGAAGCGTACAGGGTTAAGACCCAGTACTTC.